These 2 T cell receptor beta chains were all obtained from the same sample, sequenced in a study of T cell responses to AZD1222 COVID-19 vaccine. The table came from immunoSEQ multiplex PCR; TCRdb's copy has only in-frame clones and leaves some out. The sample yields around 71,000 clones, 70% to 85% seen once. Material: peripheral blood, obtained on day 0 of AZD1222 vaccination. The receptors derive from an adult in good health.

The chain recombines TRBV6-5 with TRBJ1-1; D is ambiguous. The V and J ends lost 6 bases and 3 bases respectively, with 11 bases between them. Looked up from germline, CDR1 is MNHEY and CDR2 is SVGAGI. CDR3 length: 13 amino acids. The CDR3 bases are TGTGCCAGCAGGGTTTCCCAAGACACTGAAGCTTTCTTT. It yields the protein CASRVSQDTEAFF.

This chain uses TRBV19 with TRBJ2-1, with 7 bases aligning to TRBD2. The CDR3 totals 15 residues. The V and J ends lost 1 base and 2 bases, in that order; junction bases with no gene match: 2. The germline gives CDR1 LNHDA, CDR2 SQIVND (reference sequence). The CDR3 loop is CASSIGGGAYNEQFF. The CDR3 bases are TGTGCCAGTAGTATAGGGGGAGGGGCCTACAATGAGCAGTTCTTC.